One and the same sample provided the 15 T cell receptor beta chains below, sequenced in a study of blood T cell repertoires in COVID-19. TCRdb keeps only in-frame clones here, not all; method: immunoSEQ multiplex PCR. The data contain about 29,000 clones, about four fifths of them singletons. Specimen: peripheral blood. Receptors were obtained from an elderly man with active COVID-19.

The rearrangement links TRBV23-1 to TRBJ1-6; 8 positions agree with TRBD1. TRBV23-1 is sorted into the ORF group, with uncertain function. CDR3 length: 16 residues. Unmatched junction bases numbered 19, after V lost 11 bases and J lost 10 bases. The CDR3 DNA reads as TGCGCCGGTATGACAGGGGAGCACGGAGCCGGCTCACCCCTCCACTTT. Protein sequence: CAGMTGEHGAGSPLHF.

The chain employs TRBV9 and TRBJ1-6; D is ambiguous. Trimming took 0 bases from V and 4 from J, leaving 14 bases between them. Germline loops: CDR1 SGDLS, CDR2 YYNGEE. CDR3 length equals 17 residues. Written as DNA, the CDR3 is TGTGCCAGCAGCGTAGGGGCCCGGGGAACTTATAATTCACCCCTCCACTTT. Translated, it gives CASSVGARGTYNSPLHF. The variable domain in full, completed from reference TRBV9 and TRBJ1-6, reads DSGVTQTPKHLITATGQRVTLRCSPRSGDLSVYWYQQSLDQGLQFLIQYYNGEERAKGNILERFSAQQFPDLHSELNLSSLELGDSALYFCASSVGARGTYNSPLHFGNGTRLTVT.

The chain has TRBV18 and TRBJ1-5; D unresolved. V was clipped by 3 bases and J by 0 bases, with 12 bases between them. CDR1 is KGHSH and CDR2 is LQKENI in the germline V gene. The CDR3 length is 16 residues. The CDR3 DNA follows: TGTGCCAGCTCACCTAGGTCAGGCCATAGCAATCAGCCCCAGCATTTT. Translated, it gives CASSPRSGHSNQPQHF.

V gene TRBV5-6 combines with J gene TRBJ2-3; 9 nucleotides align to TRBD2. Germline trimming cut 9 bases from V and 7 bases from J; bases unmatched to any gene: 15. The CDR3 has 15 residues. The V gene's germline CDR1 is SGHDT and CDR2 YYEEEE. CDR3 in amino acids: CATGASGGPENTQYF. In nucleotides, the CDR3 is TGTGCCACCGGGGCCAGCGGGGGGCCTGAGAATACGCAGTATTTT.

The chain couples TRBV5-1 to TRBJ1-2; D call uncertain. The germline gives CDR1 SGHRS, CDR2 YFSETQ. This CDR3 region has 13 residues. The V gene lost 0 bases and the J gene lost 8 bases, with 11 bases spanning the gap. The DNA of the CDR3 is TGCGCCAGCAGCTTGGCCGGAACGGGGGGCTACACCTTC. Translated: CASSLAGTGGYTF.

The V call is TRBV5-4, the J call TRBJ1-1; 8 bases line up with TRBD1. This CDR3 is 15 amino acids long. Trimming at V came to 0 bases and at J to 6 bases, leaving 7 bases not matched to a gene. Germline loops: CDR1 SGHNT, CDR2 YYREEE (reference sequence). CDR3 residues: CASSLGQGAIPEAFF. The CDR3 DNA reads as TGTGCCAGCAGCTTGGGGCAGGGGGCAATTCCTGAAGCTTTCTTT.

In this sample, this clone turned up once. The chain couples TRBV19 to TRBJ2-1, with D possibly matching TRBD1 (5 bases). V was pared by 3 bases and J by 3 bases, with 12 bases between. In germline, CDR1 is LNHDA, CDR2 SQIVND (reference sequence). The CDR3 sequence is 15 residues long. The CDR3 DNA reads as TGTGCCAGTAGTATCAATCAGGGAAACTACAATGAGCAGTTCTTC. It translates to CASSINQGNYNEQFF. The complete variable domain, with remaining parts taken from reference TRBV19 and TRBJ2-1, reads DGGITQSPKYLFRKEGQNVTLSCEQNLNHDAMYWYRQDPGQGLRLIYYSQIVNDFQKGDIAEGYSVSREKKESFPLTVTSAQKNPTAFYLCASSINQGNYNEQFFGPGTRLTVL.

The chain has TRBV5-1 and TRBJ1-3; D is perhaps TRBD1 (5 bases). Between the trimmed V and J ends, which lost 5 bases and 1 base, there was a span of 7 bases. Germline V lookup: CDR1 SGHRS, CDR2 YFSETQ. The CDR3 has 13 amino acids. CDR3 sequence: CASSSGSGNTIYF. For the CDR3, the DNA is TGCGCCAGCAGTTCAGGGTCTGGAAACACCATATATTTT.

This rearrangement joins TRBV19 to TRBJ2-3, with 7 bases lining up with TRBD2. The V segment lost 4 bases and the J segment 0 bases; nucleotides outside the gene matches: 7. The CDR3 spans 16 residues. Germline V lookup: CDR1 LNHDA, CDR2 SQIVND (reference sequence). The CDR3: CASSRPGGGSTDTQYF. The CDR3 DNA sequence: TGTGCCAGTAGTAGACCCGGCGGGGGAAGCACAGATACGCAGTATTTT.

The rearrangement joins TRBV6-6 to TRBJ1-1; no definite D call. The CDR3 sequence is 12 residues long. Trimming left V 6 bases short and J 0 bases short, with 5 bases between. The V gene's germline CDR1 is MNHNY and CDR2 SVGAGI (reference sequence). This chain's CDR3 is CASSQVNTEAFF. CDR3 nucleotides: TGTGCCAGCAGCCAGGTGAACACTGAAGCTTTCTTT.

The chain carries TRBV10-2 and TRBJ1-2; D remains ambiguous. V lost 3 bases to trimming and J lost 4 bases, with 6 bases between them. The CDR3 contains 12 residues. Germline V gives CDR1 WSHSY, CDR2 SAAADI. The CDR3 sequence: CASSDLVYGYTF. CDR3 sequence (DNA): TGCGCCAGCAGTGATTTAGTCTATGGCTACACCTTC.

The gene calls are TRBV25-1 and TRBJ1-1, with 9 bases aligning to TRBD1. Germline V gene lookup returns CDR1 MGHDK and CDR2 SYGVNS. There are 18 residues in the CDR3. Trimming at V came to 0 bases and at J to 0 bases, leaving 8 bases not matched to a gene. CDR3 sequence reads: CASSEYRTGQGLNTEAFF. The CDR3, as DNA: TGTGCCAGCAGTGAATATAGGACGGGACAGGGATTGAACACTGAAGCTTTCTTT.

The V gene is TRBV19, the J gene TRBJ1-3; D is undetermined. Trimming took off 7 bases at V and 4 bases at J, with 14 bases between the two ends. Germline CDR1 LNHDA, CDR2 SQIVND (reference sequence). CDR3 length: 14 amino acids. The CDR3 coding sequence is TGTGCCAGTACCTGGGGAGGATCCGGAAACACCATATATTTT. This sequence encodes CASTWGGSGNTIYF.

DNA of the CDR3: TGTGCCAGCAGCCTACAGGCTGGCTACACCTTC. Translating gives CASSLQAGYTF. The chain employs TRBV5-6 and TRBJ1-2; the D gene is possibly TRBD1 (5 bases). This CDR3 is 11 amino acids long. Germline V lookup: CDR1 SGHDT, CDR2 YYEEEE. V was pared by 4 bases and J by 7 bases, with 8 bases between.

The chain has TRBV5-1 and TRBJ1-2; D gene ambiguous. Germline V CDR1 and CDR2: SGHRS, YFSETQ. V was cut by 0 bases and J by 5 bases, with 11 bases left in between. The CDR3 extends over 14 amino acids. CDR3 residues: CASSLGSGRYGYTF. CDR3 DNA: TGCGCCAGCAGCTTGGGGTCCGGGAGGTATGGCTACACCTTC.